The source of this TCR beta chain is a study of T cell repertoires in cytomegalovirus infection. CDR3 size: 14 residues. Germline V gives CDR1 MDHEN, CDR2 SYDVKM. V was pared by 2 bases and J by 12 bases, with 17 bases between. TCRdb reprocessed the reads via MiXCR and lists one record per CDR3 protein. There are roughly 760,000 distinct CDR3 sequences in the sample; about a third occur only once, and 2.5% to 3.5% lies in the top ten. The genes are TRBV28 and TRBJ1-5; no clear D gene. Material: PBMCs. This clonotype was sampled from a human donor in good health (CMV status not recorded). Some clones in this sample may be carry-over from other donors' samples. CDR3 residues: CASSLLGKGLDQHF. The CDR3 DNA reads TGTGCCAGCAGTTTACTTGGCAAAGGGTTGGACCAGCATTTT.